Presented here are 15 T cell receptor beta chains from one specimen sequenced in a study of Tregs in tolerant kidney transplant recipients. The table came from immunoSEQ multiplex PCR; TCRdb's copy has only in-frame clones and leaves some out. The sample yields roughly 50,000 clones, of which the top ten take up about 0.76%. The material was CD4+ T cells from blood, obtained before the transplant. The receptors derive from a human donor who received a combined kidney and bone marrow transplant.

To note about this clone: The observed sequence ends 3 residues before the CDR3 terminus, with the missing tail filled in from the germline J gene. The rearrangement links TRBV5-1 to TRBJ2-5, with TRBD2 identical over 9 bases. The CDR3 covers 16 residues. The germline V gene encodes CDR1 SGHRS and CDR2 YFSETQ. V was pared by 6 bases and J by 4 bases, with 13 bases of the junction left unmatched. The covered CDR3 bases are TGCGCCAGCACCCCGCCCCCTCCTAGCGGGGTAGAGACC. Encoded protein: CASTPPPPSGVET. The CDR3, in full, reads CASTPPPPSGVETQYF.

With regard to this clone: The read ends 3 residues shy of where the CDR3 ends; the end is completed using the germline J gene. The V gene is TRBV20-1, the J gene TRBJ2-3, with 10 bases identical to TRBD2. The CDR3 has 16 amino acids. The germline gives CDR1 DFQATT, CDR2 SNEGSKA (reference sequence). The trim removed 5 bases at V and 6 bases at J, leaving 14 bases unmatched. The CDR3 bases that were read are TGCAGTGCTCTCCGGACTAGCGGATATCCAGGGGATACG. This codes for CSALRTSGYPGDT. The full CDR3 protein reads CSALRTSGYPGDTQYF.

Regarding this clone: The read stops 3 residues short of the end of the CDR3; the missing end is completed from the germline J gene. The chain has TRBV2 and TRBJ1-4; the D gene is possibly TRBD1 (5 bases). The length of the CDR3 is 14 residues. The germline V and J ends were trimmed by 5 bases and 0 bases, with 7 bases remaining between them. CDR1 is SNHLY and CDR2 is FYNNEI in the germline V gene. The CDR3 spells CASSPTATNEKLFF. The sequenced part of the CDR3 DNA is TGTGCCAGCAGTCCGACAGCAACTAATGAAAAA.

Concerning this clone: From the germline J gene comes the end of the CDR3, since the read stops 3 residues before it. This rearrangement joins TRBV2 to TRBJ1-1; D uncertain. The CDR3 contains 13 residues. Germline V lookup: CDR1 SNHLY, CDR2 FYNNEI. The V gene lost 6 bases and the J gene lost 2 bases, with 10 bases spanning the gap. The part of the CDR3 DNA that was read is TGTGCCAGCAGACTAACGAGAAACACTGAA. Amino acids: CASRLTRNTE. The CDR3, in full, reads CASRLTRNTEAFF.

In regard to this clone: The read ends 3 residues shy of where the CDR3 ends; the end is completed using the germline J gene. The V gene is TRBV7-9, the J gene TRBJ1-5, with D possibly being TRBD1 (6 bases). CDR3 length: 15 amino acids. Germline V gene lookup returns CDR1 SEHNR and CDR2 FQNEAQ (reference sequence). Trimming took 0 bases from V and 7 from J, leaving 13 bases between them. The CDR3 DNA, read in part, is TGTGCCAGCAGCTTAGCGGGGGGGCGCAGGCAGCCC. This gives the protein CASSLAGGRRQP. The complete CDR3 protein is CASSLAGGRRQPQHF.

On this clone: The read finishes 3 residues shy of the CDR3 end, and the germline J gene is used to complete it. This chain joins TRBV4-1 and TRBJ1-6, with D maybe TRBD1 (5 bases). Trimming cost V 1 base and J 7 bases, with 11 bases left between them. There are 15 residues in the CDR3. Germline assignment: CDR1 MGHRA and CDR2 YSYEKL. CDR3 DNA (partial): TGCGCCAGCAGCCAAGGGCCGGGGGAGAATTCACCC. Protein sequence: CASSQGPGENSP. The whole CDR3 sequence is CASSQGPGENSPLHF.

Points on this clone: The CDR3 is cut off 3 residues early in the read; its end comes from the germline J gene. This chain connects TRBV18 to TRBJ1-2, with 10 bases matching TRBD1. CDR1 is KGHSH, CDR2 LQKENI, per germline. CDR3 length: 16 residues. V lost 3 bases and J lost 3; bases outside the gene matches: 7. This chain's CDR3 is CASSPRPGTGDYGYTF. Partial CDR3 DNA: TGTGCCAGCTCACCCCGTCCCGGGACAGGGGACTATGGC.

Regarding this clone: Read data end 3 residues before the CDR3 end; the end is taken from the germline J gene. The chain combines TRBV18 with TRBJ1-1; TRBD1 matches 7 bases. CDR1 and CDR2 (germline): KGHSH, LQKENI. There are 15 residues in the CDR3. V lost 3 bases to trimming and J lost 4 bases; unmatched junction nucleotides: 8. CDR3 region: CASSPSGQSLTEAFF. CDR3 DNA, as far as it was read: TGTGCCAGCTCACCCTCGGGACAGTCGCTCACTGAA.

To note about this clone: The CDR3 end lies 3 residues beyond the end of the read and is filled in from the germline J gene. The chain uses TRBV5-1 and TRBJ2-2, with 10 nucleotides matching TRBD1. The V and J ends lost 3 bases and 6 bases, in that order; junction bases with no gene match: 2. CDR3 length equals 14 residues. Per the germline V gene, CDR1 is SGHRS and CDR2 is YFSETQ. CDR3 in amino acids: CASSWGQGPGELFF. Partial CDR3 DNA: TGCGCCAGCAGCTGGGGACAGGGGCCCGGGGAG. Complete variable domain (other parts from reference TRBV5-1 and TRBJ2-2): KAGVTQTPRYLIKTRGQQVTLSCSPISGHRSVSWYQQTPGQGLQFLFEYFSETQRNKGNFPGRFSGRQFSNSRSEMNVSTLELGDSALYLCASSWGQGPGELFFGEGSRLTVL.

To note about this clone: The read terminates 3 residues before the CDR3 end, so the remaining end is supplied by the germline J gene. The genes are TRBV5-6 and TRBJ2-3; 8 nucleotides match TRBD2. CDR1 SGHDT and CDR2 YYEEEE come from the germline V gene. The CDR3 is 13 amino acids. The junction had 2 bases not matched to a gene; V was cut back by 5 bases and J by 3 bases. CDR3 DNA (partial): TGTGCCAGCAGTGGGACTAGTACAGATACG. This sequence encodes CASSGTSTDT. The entire CDR3 protein is CASSGTSTDTQYF.

Points on this clone: The read ends 3 residues before the CDR3 terminus; that terminus is restored from the germline J gene. V is TRBV20-1 and J is TRBJ1-2; TRBD1 is a possible D gene (5 bases). The CDR3 is 15 residues long. Germline V gene lookup returns CDR1 DFQATT and CDR2 SNEGSKA (reference sequence). The DNA read from the CDR3 is TGCAGTGCTAGAGGTTCTGGACACTTATCGGGAGGC. As protein: CSARGSGHLSGG. The full-length CDR3 reads as CSARGSGHLSGGYTF.

Remarks on this clone: The read finishes 3 residues shy of the CDR3 end, and the germline J gene is used to complete it. This chain links TRBV11-3 with TRBJ2-6; TRBD1 matches at 7 bases. CDR1 SGHNT and CDR2 YENEEA come from the germline V gene. The length of the CDR3 is 15 residues. V gave up 5 bases and J gave up 2 bases; unmatched junction bases: 3. The sequenced CDR3 bases are TGTGCCAGCAGCAAAGGGGGCGCTGGGGCCAACGTC. This gives the protein CASSKGGAGANV. Given in full, the CDR3 is CASSKGGAGANVLTF.

To note about this clone: The read terminates 3 residues ahead of where the CDR3 ends, so the germline J gene completes it. The V call is TRBV10-3, the J call TRBJ2-7, with 7 nucleotides matching TRBD2. Germline V CDR1 and CDR2: ENHRY, SYGVKD. The CDR3 contains 16 residues. Losses at the gene ends were 3 bases for V and 3 bases for J; bases not matched to a gene: 11. The sequenced part of the CDR3 DNA is TGTGCCATCAGTGACCCTAGGACTAGTGCCATCTACGAG. Translated: CAISDPRTSAIYE. The whole CDR3 protein is CAISDPRTSAIYEQYF.

As to this clone: The read gets to within 3 residues of the CDR3 end, and the germline J gene fills in the rest. This chain uses TRBV7-9 with TRBJ1-1; no clear D gene. This CDR3 spans 11 amino acids. V lost 5 bases and J 3 bases, leaving 4 bases between the germline ends. The germline gives CDR1 SEHNR, CDR2 FQNEAQ (reference sequence). The DNA read from the CDR3 is TGTGCCAGCAGCAGGGACACTGAA. Protein: CASSRDTE. The whole CDR3 is CASSRDTEAFF.

With regard to this clone: The read stops 3 residues short of the end of the CDR3; the missing end is completed from the germline J gene. The chain is built from TRBV6-2 or TRBV6-3 and TRBJ2-7, with 8 bases that match TRBD2. This CDR3 comprises 14 residues. V was pared by 5 bases and J by 6 bases, with 9 bases of the junction left unmatched. CDR1 and CDR2 (germline): MNHEY, SVGEGT. The CDR3 protein is CASSLRTSTSEQYF. CDR3 DNA (partial): TGTGCCAGCAGTCTCCGGACTAGCACTTCCGAG.